The rows below give T cell receptor beta chains drawn from one sample of a study of technical replicates of blood from several donors. Produced via immunoSEQ multiplex PCR; TCRdb's table is partial and in-frame only. The sample lists fewer than 85,000 clones, just under 95% occurring once. The sequencing sample was made of T cells isolated from PBMCs. Receptors originate from a human donor in good health. Both conserved end residues are part of each CDR3. Each record gives: D gene, CDR3 length, clone size, V gene, J gene, CDR3 DNA, CDR3 protein. D genes are given only for firm matches. For some rows the clone size is stated as once, few or many, or as a class when expanded; others skip it.

.	14	once	TRBV27	TRBJ2-7	TGTGCCAGCAGCAACTCTCCTAGCCCCTACGAGCAGTACTTC	CASSNSPSPYEQYF
.	12	few	TRBV2	TRBJ1-2	TGTGCCAGCACGGCGGATCTCTATGGCTACACCTTC	CASTADLYGYTF
.	14	.	TRBV7-9	TRBJ1-6	TGTGCCAGCAGCTTACTTGGGGCTAGTTCACCCCTCCACTTT	CASSLLGASSPLHF
TRBD1	14	.	TRBV4-1	TRBJ2-7	TGCGCCAGCAGCCAAGGGACAGGGCTCTACGAGCAGTACTTC	CASSQGTGLYEQYF
.	13	.	TRBV18	TRBJ1-2	TGTGCCAGCTCACCACGGCAGGGCTGGGGCTACACCTTC	CASSPRQGWGYTF
.	15	.	TRBV10-2	TRBJ2-1	TGCGCCAGCAGGAATTACAGAACAGCCTACAATGAGCAGTTCTTC	CASRNYRTAYNEQFF
.	12	.	TRBV6-1	TRBJ1-1	TGTGCCAGCATTTTAGGGGGGGGTGAAGCTTTCTTT	CASILGGGEAFF
.	15	.	TRBV7-9	TRBJ2-3	TGTGCCAGCAGCTCTCTAGCGCCGAATTTAGATACGCAGTATTTT	CASSSLAPNLDTQYF
TRBD2	15	.	TRBV15	TRBJ2-5	TGTGCCACCAGCAGAGTTACCGGCGGGGGGGAGACCCAGTACTTC	CATSRVTGGGETQYF
.	11	.	TRBV13	TRBJ2-7	TGTGCCAGCAGCTCCCAGAAAGAGCAGTACTTC	CASSSQKEQYF
.	15	once	TRBV4-1	TRBJ1-5	TGCGCCAGCAGCCAAGGACGAGGAGGCAATCAGCCCCAGCATTTT	CASSQGRGGNQPQHF
TRBD1	16	.	TRBV19	TRBJ1-4	TGTGCCAGTAGGACACGGACAGGGAACGAGTATGAAAAACTGTTTTTT	CASRTRTGNEYEKLFF
.	15	.	TRBV19	TRBJ1-2	TGTGCCAGCCTATTTGGAGGCACGGCTAACTATGGCTACACCTTC	CASLFGGTANYGYTF
.	15	.	TRBV19	TRBJ1-5	TGTGCCAGTAGTATTACAGGGCGGGCAGTTCAGCCCCAGCATTTT	CASSITGRAVQPQHF
.	13	.	TRBV5-4	TRBJ1-2	TGTGCCAGCAGCTTGGCGAGCAACTATGGCTACACCTTC	CASSLASNYGYTF
.	14	.	TRBV29-1	TRBJ1-1	TGCAGCGTTGTCACACCCCTGGCGGACACTGAAGCTTTCTTT	CSVVTPLADTEAFF
.	14	.	TRBV7-9	TRBJ1-2	TGTGCCAGCAGCTTAGTAAGCTCCGGGGATGGCTACACCTTC	CASSLVSSGDGYTF
.	14	.	TRBV10-1	TRBJ1-1	TGCGCCAGCTCCAACGAAATCGGGGGCACTGAAGCTTTCTTT	CASSNEIGGTEAFF
.	14	.	TRBV6-5	TRBJ1-5	TGTGCCAGCAGGCCACAGGGAGGGCATCAGCCCCAGCATTTT	CASRPQGGHQPQHF
TRBD1	16	.	TRBV28	TRBJ1-2	TGTGCCAGCAGTTTCGCCGGGACAGGGAAGAGGTATGGCTACACCTTC	CASSFAGTGKRYGYTF
TRBD1	15	.	TRBV5-5	TRBJ2-7	TGTGCCAGCAGCCCCGGGACAGGCTTCTCCTACGAGCAGTACTTC	CASSPGTGFSYEQYF
.	14	.	TRBV27	TRBJ1-4	TGTGCCAGCACCGACAGGACCCTTGGGGAAAAACTGTTTTTT	CASTDRTLGEKLFF
.	13	once	TRBV7-3	TRBJ1-2	TGTGCCAGCAGCTTATCGGGGGGGTATGGCTACACCTTC	CASSLSGGYGYTF
.	19	.	TRBV11-3	TRBJ2-3	TGTGCCAGCAGCGCTAGGAAGTTTAGCACGGGTGTTGGCACAGATACGCAGTATTTT	CASSARKFSTGVGTDTQYF
TRBD2	15	.	TRBV9	TRBJ2-5	TGTGCCAGCAGCGTGGGGGGGGTGGAGCAAGGGACCCAGTACTTC	CASSVGGVEQGTQYF
TRBD2	15	.	TRBV5-1	TRBJ2-2	TGCGCCAGCAGCTTTAGCGGGAGTGGGACCGGGGAGCTGTTTTTT	CASSFSGSGTGELFF
TRBD1	15	few	TRBV6-5	TRBJ1-2	TGTGCCAGCAGTCCCCAGGCAGGGGGGTTCTATGGCTACACCTTC	CASSPQAGGFYGYTF
TRBD2	15	.	TRBV2	TRBJ2-1	TGTGCCAGCAGTGAAGTAGCGGGGGGAGGCAATGAGCAGTTCTTC	CASSEVAGGGNEQFF
TRBD1	14	.	TRBV6-4	TRBJ2-3	TGTGCCAGCAGCCCGGGACAGGGGGGAGATACGCAGTATTTT	CASSPGQGGDTQYF
.	16	.	TRBV4-1	TRBJ1-5	TGCGCCAGCAGCCACACCGGGGGGCATAGCAATCAGCCCCAGCATTTT	CASSHTGGHSNQPQHF
TRBD2	13	.	TRBV5-1	TRBJ2-7	TGCGCCAGCAGCGGGGGGACTAGGGGCGAGCAGTACTTC	CASSGGTRGEQYF
TRBD1	16	.	TRBV19	TRBJ1-1	TGTGCCAGTAGTCCCTGGGACAGTTCCATGAACACTGAAGCTTTCTTT	CASSPWDSSMNTEAFF
TRBD1	15	.	TRBV28	TRBJ1-2	TGTGCCAGCAGCCCCGGGACAGGGCTGAACTATGGCTACACCTTC	CASSPGTGLNYGYTF
TRBD1	14	.	TRBV7-3	TRBJ2-5	TGTGCCAGCAGCAGGACAGGGGCTAGGGAGACCCAGTACTTC	CASSRTGARETQYF
.	13	.	TRBV6-4	TRBJ2-1	TGTGCCAGCAGTGAGGCCAGTAACAATGAGCAGTTCTTC	CASSEASNNEQFF
TRBD1	17	.	TRBV5-1	TRBJ2-3	TGCGCCAGCAGCTTGTCGGGACAGGGGGCATTGACAGATACGCAGTATTTT	CASSLSGQGALTDTQYF
.	12	once	TRBV29-1	TRBJ1-1	TGCAGCGCACCGGCTAGGGGCACTGAAGCTTTCTTT	CSAPARGTEAFF
TRBD1	15	.	TRBV19	TRBJ1-6	TGTGCCAGTAGTGCCTGGACAGGGGGTAATTCACCCCTCCACTTT	CASSAWTGGNSPLHF
.	15	.	TRBV30	TRBJ2-5	TGTGCCTGGAGTGGCCTATGGGGGAGGAGGGAGACCCAGTACTTC	CAWSGLWGRRETQYF
.	14	.	TRBV6-1	TRBJ1-1	TGTGCCACCTCCACAGGGATGGTGAACACTGAAGCTTTCTTT	CATSTGMVNTEAFF
.	17	.	TRBV4-1	TRBJ1-5	TGCGCCAGCAGCCAAGAGATCAGGTCCTATAGCAATCAGCCCCAGCATTTT	CASSQEIRSYSNQPQHF
.	13	.	TRBV9	TRBJ1-2	TGTGCCAGCAGCGTAGGGGCGGGCCATGGCTACACCTTC	CASSVGAGHGYTF
.	15	.	TRBV6-1	TRBJ1-6	TGTGCCAGCAGTGCCAGACAGCATAATAATTCACCCCTCCACTTT	CASSARQHNNSPLHF